This is a list of T cell receptor beta chains from one sample in a study of blood T cell repertoires in COVID-19. Assay: immunoSEQ multiplex PCR; the TCRdb copy retains only in-frame clones and omits some. Of about 210,000 clones in the sample, around 86% were seen once. The source material was peripheral blood. The origin of the receptors is a woman in her 70s with COVID-19, enrolled during active disease. Each CDR3 is given with its conserved first and last residue. Each record gives: V gene, J gene, clone size, D gene, CDR3 protein, CDR3 DNA. D genes are given only for firm matches. Clone sizes are given selectively: once, few, many, or a class where the clone is expanded.

v_gene: TRBV2; j_gene: TRBJ2-7; abundance: .; d_gene: .; CDR3aa: CASIVADSYEQYF; CDR3nt: TGTGCCAGCATCGTGGCTGATTCCTACGAGCAGTACTTC
v_gene: TRBV7-2; j_gene: TRBJ1-2; abundance: .; d_gene: TRBD1; CDR3aa: CASSPPRQGGPGYTF; CDR3nt: TGTGCCAGCAGCCCGCCGCGACAGGGGGGACCCGGCTACACCTTC
v_gene: TRBV4-3; j_gene: TRBJ2-7; abundance: .; d_gene: TRBD2; CDR3aa: CASSQITLAGCPYEQYF; CDR3nt: TGCGCCAGCAGCCAAATAACGCTAGCGGGTTGCCCCTACGAGCAGTACTTC
v_gene: TRBV28; j_gene: TRBJ1-2; abundance: .; d_gene: TRBD1; CDR3aa: CATCRLQGDYGYTF; CDR3nt: TGTGCCACCTGTCGCCTTCAGGGGGACTATGGCTACACCTTC
v_gene: TRBV5-5; j_gene: TRBJ1-2; abundance: .; d_gene: .; CDR3aa: CASSLTERTGDGYTF; CDR3nt: TGTGCCAGCAGCTTGACTGAACGGACGGGAGATGGCTACACCTTC
v_gene: TRBV24-1; j_gene: TRBJ2-2; abundance: once; d_gene: TRBD2; CDR3aa: CATTAGGAYTGELFF; CDR3nt: TGTGCCACCACAGCGGGAGGGGCCTACACCGGGGAGCTGTTTTTT
v_gene: TRBV10-3; j_gene: TRBJ2-2; abundance: .; d_gene: .; CDR3aa: CAIGTFNTGELFF; CDR3nt: TGTGCCATCGGGACTTTTAACACCGGGGAGCTGTTTTTT
v_gene: TRBV14; j_gene: TRBJ2-7; abundance: .; d_gene: TRBD1; CDR3aa: CASRRTGTGNYEQYF; CDR3nt: TGTGCCAGCAGACGCACCGGGACAGGTAACTACGAGCAGTACTTC
v_gene: TRBV13; j_gene: TRBJ2-3; abundance: .; d_gene: TRBD2; CDR3aa: CASRRLAGVADTQYF; CDR3nt: TGTGCCAGCAGAAGACTAGCGGGAGTCGCAGATACGCAGTATTTT
v_gene: TRBV10-3; j_gene: TRBJ2-7; abundance: .; d_gene: .; CDR3aa: CAIGRDYEQYF; CDR3nt: TGTGCCATCGGACGGGACTACGAGCAGTACTTC
v_gene: TRBV9; j_gene: TRBJ2-2; abundance: .; d_gene: .; CDR3aa: CASSVGVTGELFF; CDR3nt: TGTGCCAGCAGCGTCGGGGTCACCGGGGAGCTGTTTTTT
v_gene: TRBV5-4; j_gene: TRBJ2-2; abundance: few; d_gene: TRBD1; CDR3aa: CASSLPGGSGTGELFF; CDR3nt: TGTGCCAGCAGCTTGCCAGGGGGCTCGGGCACCGGGGAGCTGTTTTTT
v_gene: TRBV6-5; j_gene: TRBJ2-5; abundance: once; d_gene: TRBD2; CDR3aa: CASSYFSGSTETQYF; CDR3nt: TGTGCCAGCAGTTACTTTAGCGGGAGTACGGAGACCCAGTACTTC
v_gene: TRBV2; j_gene: TRBJ2-7; abundance: .; d_gene: TRBD2; CDR3aa: CASSGTSAKDEQYF; CDR3nt: TGTGCCAGCAGTGGGACTAGCGCCAAAGACGAGCAGTACTTC
v_gene: TRBV5-4; j_gene: TRBJ1-1; abundance: .; d_gene: .; CDR3aa: CASSSRHTEAFF; CDR3nt: TGTGCCAGCAGCTCGCGGCACACTGAAGCTTTCTTT
v_gene: TRBV6-5; j_gene: TRBJ2-5; abundance: .; d_gene: .; CDR3aa: CASTSSGTGAQYF; CDR3nt: TGTGCCAGCACCTCTTCCGGAACCGGGGCCCAGTACTTC
v_gene: TRBV28; j_gene: TRBJ1-5; abundance: .; d_gene: .; CDR3aa: CASSLQGHQPQHF; CDR3nt: TGTGCCAGCAGTTTGCAGGGCCATCAGCCCCAGCATTTT
v_gene: TRBV6-5; j_gene: TRBJ1-5; abundance: .; d_gene: .; CDR3aa: CASSSGGYQPQHF; CDR3nt: TGTGCCAGCAGTTCCGGGGGATATCAGCCCCAGCATTTT
v_gene: TRBV7-6; j_gene: TRBJ2-3; abundance: .; d_gene: TRBD2; CDR3aa: CASSSGLSGSTDTQYF; CDR3nt: TGTGCCAGCAGCTCCGGACTTAGCGGGAGCACAGATACGCAGTATTTT
v_gene: TRBV28; j_gene: TRBJ1-2; abundance: once; d_gene: TRBD1; CDR3aa: CASSLGTGTNYGYTF; CDR3nt: TGTGCCAGCAGTTTAGGGACAGGAACTAACTATGGCTACACCTTC
v_gene: TRBV28; j_gene: TRBJ1-2; abundance: .; d_gene: .; CDR3aa: CASISARGENYGYTF; CDR3nt: TGTGCCAGCATTTCAGCCAGGGGCGAGAACTATGGCTACACCTTC
v_gene: TRBV29-1; j_gene: TRBJ2-1; abundance: .; d_gene: .; CDR3aa: CSVEDHRSSSYNEQFF; CDR3nt: TGCAGCGTTGAAGATCACAGGTCCAGCTCCTACAATGAGCAGTTCTTC
v_gene: TRBV7-2; j_gene: TRBJ1-2; abundance: once; d_gene: TRBD1; CDR3aa: CASSPQGAPIGYTF; CDR3nt: TGTGCCAGCAGCCCACAGGGGGCGCCGATTGGCTACACCTTC
v_gene: TRBV6-7; j_gene: TRBJ1-5; abundance: .; d_gene: .; CDR3aa: CASSYPLQGSAQPQHF; CDR3nt: TGTGCCAGCAGTTACCCCCTACAGGGTTCCGCTCAGCCCCAGCATTTT
v_gene: TRBV7-9; j_gene: TRBJ2-7; abundance: .; d_gene: .; CDR3aa: CASSPHNRQIRDEQYF; CDR3nt: TGTGCCAGCAGCCCCCACAACAGACAGATCCGGGACGAGCAGTACTTC
v_gene: TRBV3-1/TRBV3-2; j_gene: TRBJ1-1; abundance: .; d_gene: TRBD1; CDR3aa: CASSPWDRAIEAFF; CDR3nt: TGTGCCAGCAGCCCTTGGGACAGAGCGATTGAAGCTTTCTTT
v_gene: TRBV6-1; j_gene: TRBJ1-5; abundance: once; d_gene: TRBD1; CDR3aa: CASSEVNRGNNQPQHF; CDR3nt: TGTGCCAGCAGTGAAGTTAACAGGGGGAACAATCAGCCCCAGCATTTT
v_gene: TRBV10-3; j_gene: TRBJ2-7; abundance: once; d_gene: TRBD2; CDR3aa: CAISVREGIEQYF; CDR3nt: TGTGCCATCAGTGTCCGGGAGGGGATCGAGCAGTACTTC
v_gene: TRBV3-1/TRBV3-2; j_gene: TRBJ2-2; abundance: .; d_gene: .; CDR3aa: CASSRFRIGELFF; CDR3nt: TGTGCCAGCAGCCGCTTCAGAATCGGGGAGCTGTTTTTT
v_gene: TRBV5-8; j_gene: TRBJ1-5; abundance: .; d_gene: TRBD1; CDR3aa: CASSLDGTVNQPQHF; CDR3nt: TGTGCCAGCAGCTTGGACGGGACAGTCAATCAGCCCCAGCATTTT
v_gene: TRBV6-5; j_gene: TRBJ1-4; abundance: .; d_gene: TRBD1; CDR3aa: CASNDRGPEKLFF; CDR3nt: TGTGCCAGCAACGACAGGGGACCAGAAAAACTGTTTTTT
v_gene: TRBV4-3; j_gene: TRBJ2-3; abundance: .; d_gene: .; CDR3aa: CASSQRPRGPSTDTQYF; CDR3nt: TGCGCCAGCAGCCAACGTCCTAGAGGGCCTAGCACAGATACGCAGTATTTT
v_gene: TRBV27; j_gene: TRBJ1-2; abundance: .; d_gene: .; CDR3aa: CASSLGRGGYGYTF; CDR3nt: TGTGCCAGCAGTTTAGGGAGGGGGGGTTATGGCTACACCTTC
v_gene: TRBV7-2; j_gene: TRBJ1-5; abundance: .; d_gene: .; CDR3aa: CASSLRGFGQPQHF; CDR3nt: TGTGCCAGCAGCTTAAGGGGGTTCGGACAGCCCCAGCATTTT
v_gene: TRBV19; j_gene: TRBJ1-5; abundance: .; d_gene: TRBD1; CDR3aa: CATRTGGFNQPQHF; CDR3nt: TGTGCCACCCGGACAGGGGGCTTCAATCAGCCCCAGCATTTT
v_gene: TRBV5-4; j_gene: TRBJ1-1; abundance: .; d_gene: .; CDR3aa: CASSLVQGDGTEAFF; CDR3nt: TGTGCCAGCAGCTTGGTTCAGGGTGATGGAACTGAAGCTTTCTTT
v_gene: TRBV30; j_gene: TRBJ2-4; abundance: .; d_gene: TRBD1; CDR3aa: CAWSVTGVDIQYF; CDR3nt: TGTGCCTGGAGTGTGACAGGGGTAGACATTCAGTACTTC
v_gene: TRBV7-6; j_gene: TRBJ1-5; abundance: .; d_gene: .; CDR3aa: CASSLVADQPQHF; CDR3nt: TGTGCCAGCAGCTTAGTCGCGGATCAGCCCCAGCATTTT
v_gene: TRBV28; j_gene: TRBJ1-5; abundance: .; d_gene: .; CDR3aa: CASSLIGRQGFQPQHF; CDR3nt: TGTGCCAGCAGTTTAATCGGTCGGCAGGGATTTCAGCCCCAGCATTTT
v_gene: TRBV19; j_gene: TRBJ1-4; abundance: .; d_gene: .; CDR3aa: CASSPTGGTNEKLFF; CDR3nt: TGTGCCAGTAGTCCTACGGGAGGAACTAATGAAAAACTGTTTTTT
v_gene: TRBV12-3/TRBV12-4; j_gene: TRBJ1-1; abundance: once; d_gene: .; CDR3aa: CASSYDRGTEAFF; CDR3nt: TGTGCCAGCAGTTATGACCGAGGGACTGAAGCTTTCTTT
v_gene: TRBV19; j_gene: TRBJ2-3; abundance: .; d_gene: TRBD1; CDR3aa: CASRWTGGTDTQYF; CDR3nt: TGTGCCAGTAGGTGGACAGGGGGCACAGATACGCAGTATTTT
v_gene: TRBV7-2; j_gene: TRBJ2-2; abundance: .; d_gene: .; CDR3aa: CASSLRGNTGELFF; CDR3nt: TGTGCCAGCAGCTTGAGAGGGAACACCGGGGAGCTGTTTTTT
v_gene: TRBV6-2/TRBV6-3; j_gene: TRBJ2-5; abundance: .; d_gene: TRBD2; CDR3aa: CASSFGTSGAYRETQYF; CDR3nt: TGTGCCAGCAGTTTCGGGACTAGCGGGGCCTACCGGGAGACCCAGTACTTC
v_gene: TRBV7-2; j_gene: TRBJ1-1; abundance: .; d_gene: TRBD1; CDR3aa: CASSSSPGQGFSAFF; CDR3nt: TGTGCCAGCAGCTCCTCCCCGGGACAGGGATTCTCAGCTTTCTTT
v_gene: TRBV24-1; j_gene: TRBJ2-2; abundance: .; d_gene: TRBD1; CDR3aa: CATSRAGGTGGRGTGELFF; CDR3nt: TGTGCCACCAGTAGGGCCGGCGGCACAGGGGGCAGGGGCACCGGGGAGCTGTTTTTT
v_gene: TRBV12-5; j_gene: TRBJ1-1; abundance: .; d_gene: TRBD1; CDR3aa: CASGPDRGTNTEAFF; CDR3nt: TGTGCTAGTGGTCCAGACAGGGGTACGAACACTGAAGCTTTCTTT
v_gene: TRBV5-8; j_gene: TRBJ2-7; abundance: .; d_gene: .; CDR3aa: CASSLGRDYEQYF; CDR3nt: TGTGCCAGCAGCTTGGGGCGGGACTACGAGCAGTACTTC
v_gene: TRBV5-1; j_gene: TRBJ2-1; abundance: few; d_gene: .; CDR3aa: CASSPILASSMNEQFF; CDR3nt: TGCGCCAGCAGCCCGATACTAGCCTCTTCCATGAATGAGCAGTTCTTC
v_gene: TRBV4-1; j_gene: TRBJ1-2; abundance: .; d_gene: .; CDR3aa: CASSQDRGPWGYTF; CDR3nt: TGCGCCAGCAGCCAAGATCGAGGCCCGTGGGGCTACACCTTC